This T cell receptor beta chain was obtained from a study of shared clonotypes between healthy human individuals. Study-level points and caveats: Clonotype sharing among donors was thought likely to change with sequencing depth.

The naive CD8 fraction comprised CD45RO-negative cells positively selected for CCR7 and excluded terminally differentiated effector memory CD45RA+ cells. In regard to this clone: Its target is not known.

Sequencing was performed with immunoSEQ multiplex PCR; in TCRdb, only in-frame clones are kept and a portion is missing. Here the sample spans 660,000 or so clones, 95% to 96% being singletons. CDR1 MDHEN and CDR2 SYDVKM come from the germline V gene. The junction had 8 bases not matched to a gene; V was cut back by 5 bases and J by 9 bases. The CDR3 length is 14 residues. Sequencing input: naive CD8+ T cells sorted from blood. The V gene is TRBV28, the J gene TRBJ2-1, with 9 bases fitting TRBD2. The receptor's source is a woman aged 30 to 39 in good health. The CDR3 DNA follows: TGTGCCAGCAGTCCGGCGACTAGCGGCACTGAGCAGTTCTTC. Encoded protein: CASSPATSGTEQFF.